This TCR beta chain was identified in a study of a mutant IDH1 vaccine in newly diagnosed glioma. Time point of the sample: week 11, during vaccination. Vaccinated patients received 300 ug of mutant IDH1 20-mer peptide per dose, with topical imiquimod. The V gene's germline CDR1 is SGHVS and CDR2 FQNEAQ. This CDR3 spans 14 amino acids. Trimming stripped 2 bases from V and 0 bases from J, with 8 bases between. Profiled with immunoSEQ multiplex PCR; TCRdb holds only in-frame clones, not every one. Among over 95,000 clones listed, around 90% were seen once. Notes on this clone: Its specificity is not known.

The chain joins TRBV7-8 to TRBJ2-7; D unclear. This clonotype originated in a woman aged 45-65 years with glioma. Sequenced material: PBMCs, taken from a glioma patient whose treatment included an IDH1 peptide vaccine. The CDR3 sequence is CASSLNLRSYEQYF. DNA for the CDR3: TGTGCCAGCAGCTTAAATTTGCGCTCCTACGAGCAGTACTTC.